This TCR beta chain was profiled in a study of identical twins. Germline V lookup: CDR1 SGHDN, CDR2 FVKESK. The CDR3 is 12 residues long. With 8 bases removed from V and 0 bases from J, the gap between germline ends came to 8 bases. The table lists this clonotype with a few counts. TCRdb reprocessed the 5' RACE reads via MiXCR and lists one record per CDR3 protein. The top ten hold over 2.5% of the sample, which has 450,000 or so distinct CDR3 sequences, approximately 24% seen once. These data were also reused for a study on T cells expressing NK-cell markers.

The chain is built from TRBV14 and TRBJ2-7; D unresolved. This TCR was sampled from a woman aged 18-29 years in good health. Sequencing input: CD4+ T cells sorted from blood. The CDR3 nucleotides read TGTGCCAGCCGATCTAACTCCTACGAGCAGTACTTC. This translates into CASRSNSYEQYF.